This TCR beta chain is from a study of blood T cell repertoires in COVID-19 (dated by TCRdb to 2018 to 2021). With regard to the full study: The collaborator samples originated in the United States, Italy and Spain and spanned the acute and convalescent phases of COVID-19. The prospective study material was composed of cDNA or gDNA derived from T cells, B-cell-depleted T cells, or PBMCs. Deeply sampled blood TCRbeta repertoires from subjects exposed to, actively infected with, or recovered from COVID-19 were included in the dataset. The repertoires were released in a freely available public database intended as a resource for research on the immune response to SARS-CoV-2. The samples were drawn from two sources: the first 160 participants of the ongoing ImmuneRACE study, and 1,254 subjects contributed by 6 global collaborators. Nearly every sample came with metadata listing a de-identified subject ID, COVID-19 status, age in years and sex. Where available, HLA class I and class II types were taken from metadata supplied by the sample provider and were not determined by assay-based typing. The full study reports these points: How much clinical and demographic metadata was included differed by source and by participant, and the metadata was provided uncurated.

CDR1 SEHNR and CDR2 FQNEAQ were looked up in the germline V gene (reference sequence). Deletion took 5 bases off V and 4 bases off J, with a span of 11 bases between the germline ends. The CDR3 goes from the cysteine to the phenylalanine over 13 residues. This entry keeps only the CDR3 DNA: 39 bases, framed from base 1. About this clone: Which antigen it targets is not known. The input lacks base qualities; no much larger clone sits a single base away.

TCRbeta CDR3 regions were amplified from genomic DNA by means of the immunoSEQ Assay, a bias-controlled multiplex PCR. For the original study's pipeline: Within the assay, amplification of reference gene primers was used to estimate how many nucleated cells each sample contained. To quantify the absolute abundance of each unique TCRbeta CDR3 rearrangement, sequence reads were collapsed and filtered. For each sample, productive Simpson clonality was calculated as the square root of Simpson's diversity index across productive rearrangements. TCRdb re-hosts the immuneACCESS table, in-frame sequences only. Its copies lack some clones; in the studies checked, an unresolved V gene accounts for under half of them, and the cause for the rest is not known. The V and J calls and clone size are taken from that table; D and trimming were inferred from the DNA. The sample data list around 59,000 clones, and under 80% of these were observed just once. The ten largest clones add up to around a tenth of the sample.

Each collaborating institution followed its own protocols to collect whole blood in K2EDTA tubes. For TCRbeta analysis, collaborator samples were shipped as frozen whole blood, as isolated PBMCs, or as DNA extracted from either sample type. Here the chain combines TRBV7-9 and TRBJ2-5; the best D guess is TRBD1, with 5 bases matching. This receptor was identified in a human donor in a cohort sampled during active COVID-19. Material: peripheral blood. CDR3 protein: CASSLARAETQYF. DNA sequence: TGTGCCAGCAGCCTCGCCAGGGCAGAGACCCAGTACTTC.